Below are 19 T cell receptor beta chains sequenced from a single sample in a study of blood T cell repertoires in COVID-19. The protocol was immunoSEQ multiplex PCR, while the TCRdb copy is restricted to in-frame clones and leaves out a portion. This table holds a few hundred thousand clones, more than 80% found once. Sequenced input: peripheral blood. The receptors come from a woman aged 25 to 39 with COVID-19, enrolled during active disease.

The V gene is TRBV5-4, the J gene TRBJ2-1; 11 bases line up with TRBD2. This CDR3 comprises 18 residues. The V and J ends lost 4 bases and 4 bases, in that order; junction bases with no gene match: 13. From germline, CDR1 is SGHNT and CDR2 YYREEE (reference sequence). The CDR3 spells CASSTRQGSGGAYNEQFF. The CDR3, as DNA: TGTGCCAGCAGCACTCGTCAGGGTAGCGGGGGGGCATACAATGAGCAGTTCTTC. Full variable domain (outside the CDR3, taken from reference TRBV5-4 and TRBJ2-1): ETGVTQSPTHLIKTRGQQVTLRCSSQSGHNTVSWYQQALGQGPQFIFQYYREEENGRGNFPPRFSGLQFPNYSSELNVNALELDDSALYLCASSTRQGSGGAYNEQFFGPGTRLTVL.

This chain links TRBV2 with TRBJ2-1; TRBD2 might be the D (7 bases). CDR1 is SNHLY and CDR2 is FYNNEI in the germline V gene. The CDR3 spans 14 residues. Trimming pared 7 bases from V and 4 bases from J, leaving 14 bases between. The CDR3 sequence is CASKVGGDYNEQFF. Here the CDR3 DNA reads TGTGCCAGCAAGGTAGGGGGGGATTACAATGAGCAGTTCTTC.

This chain connects TRBV7-8 to TRBJ1-1, with D perhaps matching TRBD1 (5 bases). Germline V gene data show CDR1 as SGHVS and CDR2 as FQNEAQ. The CDR3 consists of 15 residues. Trimming shortened V by 4 bases and J by 1 base, and 13 bases separated the two germline ends. CDR3 coding DNA: TGTGCCAGCAGCTGGATGGGGCAGGCGAACACTGAAGCTTTCTTT. Its translation is CASSWMGQANTEAFF.

The J gene is TRBJ2-7, the V gene TRBV28, with 8 bases identical to TRBD2. Unmatched junction bases numbered 13, after V lost 10 bases and J lost 2 bases. Germline lookup yields CDR1 MDHEN and CDR2 SYDVKM. The CDR3 runs 15 residues. The chain's CDR3 is CATSSRTSSAYEQYF. The CDR3 DNA follows: TGTGCCACCTCTTCCCGGACTAGCAGCGCCTACGAGCAGTACTTC. Looking up the rest from reference TRBV28 and TRBJ2-7 gives the full variable domain: DVKVTQSSRYLVKRTGEKVFLECVQDMDHENMFWYRQDPGLGLRLIYFSYDVKMKEKGDIPEGYSVSREKKERFSLILESASTNQTSMYLCATSSRTSSAYEQYFGPGTRLTVT.

Regarding this clone: This CDR3 is also generated by other DNA sequences in the sample. The chain has TRBV2 and TRBJ1-5, with 7 bases that match TRBD1. The CDR3 totals 13 residues. CDR1 is SNHLY, CDR2 FYNNEI, per germline. Germline trimming cut 6 bases from V and 4 bases from J; bases unmatched to any gene: 3. The CDR3 region is CASRGDSNQPQHF. The DNA for the CDR3 is TGTGCCAGCAGGGGGGACAGTAATCAGCCCCAGCATTTT.

Worth noting for this clone: Additional DNA sequences in this sample encode the identical CDR3. V and J are TRBV29-1 and TRBJ1-1; 8 bases match TRBD1. The length of the CDR3 is 12 residues. Trimming took 6 bases from V and 1 from J; bases not matched to a gene: 1. Germline assignment: CDR1 SQVTM and CDR2 ANQGSEA. The CDR3: CSVGQGNTEAFF. In nucleotides, the CDR3 is TGCAGCGTCGGACAGGGGAACACTGAAGCTTTCTTT. Supplemented by reference TRBV29-1 and TRBJ1-1, the full variable domain reads SAVISQKPSRDICQRGTSLTIQCQVDSQVTMMFWYRQQPGQSLTLIATANQGSEATYESGFVIDKFPISRPNLTFSTLTVSNMSPEDSSIYLCSVGQGNTEAFFGQGTRLTVV.

The chain employs TRBV3-1 (or the pseudogene TRBV3-2) and TRBJ2-3; possible D gene TRBD2, 7 bases. The germline CDR1 and CDR2 sequences are LGHDT and YNNKEL (reference sequence). V lost 4 bases and J lost 10, with 24 bases in between. This CDR3 spans 16 amino acids. The CDR3 DNA reads as TGTGCCAGCAGCCCCCTTGGGGGGGGGCCAGCTGTTGCGCAGTATTTT. This translates into CASSPLGGGPAVAQYF.

This chain connects TRBV7-8 to TRBJ2-5; the D is unclear. V was shortened by 5 bases and J by 5 bases, with 9 bases between the two germline ends. Germline assignment: CDR1 SGHVS and CDR2 FQNEAQ. The CDR3 runs to 12 residues. The CDR3 region has the DNA TGTGCCAGCAGCCAGCGCGTGGAGACCCAGTACTTC. Translation gives CASSQRVETQYF.

The gene calls are TRBV4-2 and TRBJ1-4; D is possibly TRBD1 (6 bases). Germline V gene sequence: CDR1 LGHNA, CDR2 YNFKEQ. The germline V and J ends were trimmed by 2 bases and 6 bases, with 16 bases remaining between them. The CDR3 consists of 16 residues. The CDR3 nucleotides read TGTGCCAGCAGCCAAACCCTACAGGGAGGGCATGAAAAACTGTTTTTT. This encodes CASSQTLQGGHEKLFF.

The chain links TRBV18 to TRBJ2-2; TRBD2 matches 7 bases. CDR1 is KGHSH, CDR2 LQKENI, per germline. The CDR3 loop spans 15 amino acids. Unmatched junction bases numbered 6, after V lost 3 bases and J lost 5 bases. The CDR3 reads CASSPPGGRTGELFF. The CDR3 DNA follows: TGTGCCAGCTCACCCCCGGGGGGACGGACCGGGGAGCTGTTTTTT.

The chain joins TRBV5-4 to TRBJ2-4, with D possibly TRBD1 on 6 matching bases. Germline loops: CDR1 SGHNT, CDR2 YYREEE (reference sequence). This CDR3 comprises 15 residues. The germline V and J ends were trimmed by 0 bases and 2 bases, with 9 bases remaining between them. Written as DNA, the CDR3 is TGTGCCAGCAGCTTGGGACAGGCCACCAAAAACATTCAGTACTTC. Protein product: CASSLGQATKNIQYF.

The CDR3 sequence: CASSQDDGLAGTYEQYV. The CDR3 nucleotides read TGCGCCAGCAGCCAAGATGATGGGCTAGCGGGAACCTACGAGCAGTACGTC. This chain links TRBV4-3 with TRBJ2-7, with 9 bases identical to TRBD2. Trimming at V came to 0 bases and at J to 2 bases, leaving 8 bases not matched to a gene. CDR1 is LGHNA and CDR2 is YSLEER in the germline V gene. The CDR3 totals 17 residues.

The rearrangement joins TRBV30 to TRBJ1-5; no firm D call. The CDR3 has 10 residues. Germline-derived CDR1 and CDR2 are GTSNPN and SVGIG (reference sequence). The V gene lost 5 bases and the J gene lost 5 bases, with 4 bases spanning the gap. In nucleotides, the CDR3 is TGTGCCTGGGGGCATCAGCCCCAGCATTTT. Its protein is CAWGHQPQHF.

Written as DNA, the CDR3 is TGTGCCAGCAGTCAAGTGGGGGGGTTGATCAATGAGCAGTTCTTC. It specifies CASSQVGGLINEQFF. The chain joins TRBV2 to TRBJ2-1; 7 bases map to TRBD2. V lost 5 bases and J lost 6; bases outside the gene matches: 10. There are 15 residues in the CDR3. Germline V gene data show CDR1 as SNHLY and CDR2 as FYNNEI.

The chain joins TRBV5-1 to TRBJ1-1, with TRBD1 matching over 9 bases. With V trimmed by 4 bases and J by 6 bases, 10 bases remained unmatched. The CDR3 contains 15 residues. In germline, CDR1 is SGHRS, CDR2 YFSETQ. The CDR3 sequence is CASSRTGELVAEAFF. The CDR3 nucleotides read TGCGCCAGCAGCAGGACAGGGGAACTTGTCGCTGAAGCTTTCTTT.

J is TRBJ2-7 and V is TRBV6-2 or TRBV6-3, with 7 bases lining up with TRBD2. The length of the CDR3 is 14 residues. Per the germline V gene, CDR1 is MNHEY and CDR2 is SVGEGT. V gave up 2 bases and J gave up 6 bases; unmatched junction bases: 7. As DNA, the CDR3 is TGTGCCAGCAGTTACGCAACGGGGGGACGCGAGCAGTACTTC. Amino acids: CASSYATGGREQYF.

The chain has TRBV11-3 and TRBJ2-7; TRBD1 matches 8 bases. The germline V gene has CDR1 SGHNT and CDR2 YENEEA. V trimming: 5 bases; J trimming: 3 bases; junction bases outside the gene matches: 3. This CDR3 region has 13 residues. The CDR3 DNA is TGTGCCAGCAGCCATGGACAGGGCTACGAGCAGTACGTC. This sequence encodes CASSHGQGYEQYV.

CDR3 sequence: CASSRQGRLRGNTIYF. CDR3 in DNA: TGTGCCAGCAGCCGACAGGGTCGGTTGAGGGGAAACACCATATATTTT. The J gene is TRBJ1-3, the V gene TRBV27; 7 nucleotides line up with TRBD1. The CDR3 sequence is 16 residues long. Losses at the gene ends were 6 bases for V and 4 bases for J; bases not matched to a gene: 12. The germline V gene encodes CDR1 MNHEY and CDR2 SMNVEV (reference sequence).

The genes are TRBV7-9 and TRBJ1-5, with D possibly matching TRBD1 (5 bases). CDR3 length equals 14 residues. Germline CDR1 is SEHNR and CDR2 is FQNEAQ (reference sequence). Trimming cost V 3 bases and J 5 bases, with 11 bases left between them. CDR3 DNA sequence: TGTGCCAGCAGCTTTGGACATCAGTATCAGCCCCAGCATTTT. Protein: CASSFGHQYQPQHF.